Each of the 31 T cell receptor beta chains below was sequenced from the same sample in a study of a mutant IDH1 vaccine in newly diagnosed glioma (dated by TCRdb to the early 2020s). These receptors' targets are unknown. The library was made by the immunoSEQ multiplex PCR assay. Held by TCRdb, this immuneACCESS table contains in-frame sequences only and omits some clones. Under half of the omission traces to an unresolved V gene where checked; the cause of the rest is unknown. The sample table contains over 45,000 clones; only one count was recorded for about 81% of them. The top ten clones comprise approximately 3.6% of the sample. Per the publication, the time point label means: week 5, during vaccination. A 20-mer mutant IDH1 peptide at 300 micrograms in Montanide made up each vaccine dose, which was injected subcutaneously together with topical imiquimod. The sequences come from PBMCs, collected from a glioma patient whose treatment included an IDH1 peptide vaccine. The origin of the receptors is a man aged 30 to 45 with glioma.

The gene calls are TRBV5-1 and TRBJ1-1; D is perhaps TRBD1 (5 bases). This CDR3 has 13 residues. V lost 4 bases to trimming and J lost 3 bases, with 10 bases between them. CDR1 and CDR2 from the germline V gene are SGHRS and YFSETQ. The CDR3 here is CASSTDIYTEAFF. In DNA form, the CDR3 reads TGCGCCAGCAGCACGGACATATACACTGAAGCTTTCTTT.

The rearrangement joins TRBV18 to TRBJ2-7; TRBD1 matches at 11 bases. This CDR3 contains 14 residues. Germline CDR1 and CDR2: KGHSH and LQKENI. With V trimmed by 4 bases and J by 2 bases, 1 base remained unmatched. The CDR3 nucleotides are TGTGCCAGCTCACTGGGACAGGGGGCCTACGAGCAGTACTTC. Its protein is CASSLGQGAYEQYF.

The chain couples TRBV5-4 to TRBJ2-2; 10 bases line up with TRBD2. The J segment lost 10 bases and the V segment lost 4 bases, leaving 10 bases of the junction unmatched. Germline lookup yields CDR1 SGHNT and CDR2 YYREEE (reference sequence). The CDR3 runs 15 residues. CDR3 in amino acids: CASSRPQRGGLELFF. The CDR3 nucleotides are TGTGCCAGCAGCCGTCCTCAGCGGGGGGGCCTGGAGCTGTTTTTT. The variable domain in full, completed from reference TRBV5-4 and TRBJ2-2, reads ETGVTQSPTHLIKTRGQQVTLRCSSQSGHNTVSWYQQALGQGPQFIFQYYREEENGRGNFPPRFSGLQFPNYSSELNVNALELDDSALYLCASSRPQRGGLELFFGEGSRLTVL.

CDR3 in amino acids: CASSYSLRQGSGYTF. The DNA for the CDR3 is TGTGCCAGCAGTTACTCTCTTCGACAGGGTTCAGGCTACACCTTC. The chain recombines TRBV6-5 with TRBJ1-2, with 7 bases that match TRBD1. CDR3 size: 15 residues. The V and J ends lost 0 bases and 8 bases, in that order; junction bases with no gene match: 9. Per germline, CDR1 MNHEY and CDR2 SVGAGI.

This clone was detected a few times. V usage is TRBV25-1 and J usage is TRBJ1-5, with D unclear. Germline CDR1 and CDR2: MGHDK and SYGVNS. The CDR3 contains 13 residues. With 2 bases removed from V and 7 bases from J, the gap between germline ends came to 9 bases. The CDR3 protein is CASSEGTYQPQHF. In DNA form, the CDR3 reads TGTGCCAGCAGTGAAGGAACTTACCAGCCCCAGCATTTT.

The chain combines TRBV6-6 with TRBJ2-7; D uncertain. The V end was cut by 2 bases, the J end by 0 bases, with 8 bases between. The CDR3 totals 14 residues. The germline gives CDR1 MNHNY, CDR2 SVGAGI (reference sequence). The CDR3, as DNA: TGTGCCAGCAGTTACGGACGGAACTCCTACGAGCAGTACTTC. Residues: CASSYGRNSYEQYF.

This clone was detected a few times. The chain carries TRBV7-9 and TRBJ1-2; D possibly corresponds to TRBD1 (5 bases). The germline V and J ends were trimmed by 4 bases and 10 bases, with 16 bases remaining between them. There are 13 residues in the CDR3. Germline V gene data show CDR1 as SEHNR and CDR2 as FQNEAQ (reference sequence). CDR3 bases: TGTGCCAGCAGCTCGGACGGGGCGTTGGACTACACCTTC. It specifies CASSSDGALDYTF.

This chain uses TRBV29-1 with TRBJ2-5; D is unclear. Per germline, CDR1 SQVTM and CDR2 ANQGSEA. This CDR3 is 13 amino acids long. The V gene lost 5 bases and the J gene lost 5 bases, with 15 bases spanning the gap. The CDR3 region is CSVSSWPQETQYF. CDR3 bases: TGCAGCGTTTCGTCCTGGCCGCAGGAGACCCAGTACTTC.

The sample holds one count of this clone. This rearrangement joins TRBV18 to TRBJ1-6, with 10 bases aligning to TRBD1. Trimming at V came to 3 bases and at J to 8 bases, leaving 10 bases not matched to a gene. Germline V CDR1 and CDR2: KGHSH, LQKENI. This CDR3 is 17 amino acids long. CDR3 amino acids: CASSPGDRGGSYSPLHF. As DNA, the CDR3 is TGTGCCAGCTCACCTGGGGACAGGGGAGGCTCTTATTCACCCCTCCACTTT.

This chain connects TRBV5-1 to TRBJ2-7; D tentatively fits TRBD1 or TRBD2 (5 bases each). This CDR3 has 15 amino acids. Germline V gives CDR1 SGHRS, CDR2 YFSETQ. With 3 bases removed from V and 5 bases from J, the gap between germline ends came to 18 bases. CDR3 sequence reads: CASSWGKPRSHEQYF. The CDR3 DNA is TGCGCCAGCAGCTGGGGGAAACCAAGATCCCACGAGCAGTACTTC.

This clone was counted only a few times. The rearrangement joins TRBV5-4 to TRBJ1-1; the D is unclear. The CDR3 runs 14 residues. Germline-derived CDR1 and CDR2 are SGHNT and YYREEE (reference sequence). Trimming removed 3 bases at V and 0 bases at J, with 9 bases between. The CDR3: CASSWPDLNTEAFF. In DNA, the CDR3 is TGTGCCAGCAGCTGGCCGGACTTGAACACTGAAGCTTTCTTT.

The chain links TRBV12-5 to TRBJ2-7; TRBD1 matches at 8 bases. The CDR3 runs to 14 residues. J gave up 2 bases and V 6 bases, and 6 bases lay outside the gene matches. Germline V gene sequence: CDR1 LGHNT, CDR2 FRNRAP. The CDR3 loop is CASGTGTGTYEQYF. The CDR3 DNA reads TGTGCTAGTGGAACCGGGACAGGAACCTACGAGCAGTACTTC. The full variable domain, its missing parts supplied by reference TRBV12-5 and TRBJ2-7, is DARVTQTPRHKVTEMGQEVTMRCQPILGHNTVFWYRQTMMQGLELLAYFRNRAPLDDSGMPKDRFSAEMPDATLATLKIQPSEPRDSAVYFCASGTGTGTYEQYFGPGTRLTVT.

This clone showed up just once. The gene calls are TRBV6-1 and TRBJ1-5, with D maybe TRBD1 (5 bases). CDR1 and CDR2 (germline): MNHNS, SASEGT. Trimming stripped 6 bases from V and 14 bases from J, with 14 bases between. The CDR3 sequence is 11 residues long. CDR3 residues: CASRGPGVEHF. As DNA, the CDR3 is TGTGCCAGCAGGGGGCCGGGAGTGGAGCATTTT.

V and J are TRBV6-1 and TRBJ2-7; either TRBD1 or TRBD2 may supply D (5 bases each). From germline, CDR1 is MNHNS and CDR2 SASEGT. V was trimmed by 10 bases and J by 0 bases, leaving 19 bases between them. The CDR3 runs 15 residues. CDR3 region: CATSVTGRGSYEQYF. The CDR3 bases are TGTGCCACATCCGTAACAGGACGGGGCTCCTACGAGCAGTACTTC.

The J gene is TRBJ1-4, the V gene TRBV14; 7 bases map to TRBD1. This CDR3 is built from 16 residues. Germline trimming cut 0 bases from V and 6 bases from J; bases unmatched to any gene: 7. Germline V gives CDR1 SGHDN, CDR2 FVKESK. CDR3 amino acids: CASSQDKGGEHEKLFF. The CDR3 bases are TGTGCCAGCAGCCAAGATAAAGGGGGCGAACATGAAAAACTGTTTTTT.

This clone has just one count. The CDR3 bases are TGTGCCAGCAGTAAGGGGGACTATGGCTACACCTTC. Translation: CASSKGDYGYTF. The rearrangement joins TRBV6-6 to TRBJ1-2; a weak D match, TRBD1 (6 bases). The germline gives CDR1 MNHNY, CDR2 SVGAGI (reference sequence). This CDR3 region has 12 residues. Trimming removed 5 bases at V and 3 bases at J, with 7 bases between.

This clone has only one observation. The chain links TRBV2 to TRBJ2-2, with a weak D call TRBD2 (6 bases). The V and J ends lost 6 bases and 5 bases respectively, with 16 bases between them. There are 15 residues in the CDR3. Per germline, CDR1 SNHLY and CDR2 FYNNEI. The CDR3 loop is CASSGIGGRTGELFF. The CDR3 coding sequence is TGTGCCAGCAGCGGCATTGGAGGGAGGACCGGGGAGCTGTTTTTT.

This clone was seen a few times. This rearrangement joins TRBV12-5 to TRBJ2-2, with a weak D call TRBD1 (5 bases). Germline V gene data show CDR1 as LGHNT and CDR2 as FRNRAP. The germline V and J ends were trimmed by 4 bases and 1 base, with 13 bases remaining between them. The CDR3 loop spans 16 amino acids. The CDR3 sequence: CASGSGQQENTGELFF. The CDR3 DNA is TGTGCTAGTGGTTCCGGGCAACAGGAGAACACCGGGGAGCTGTTTTTT. Based on the CDR3 plus reference TRBV12-5 and TRBJ2-2, the full variable domain is DARVTQTPRHKVTEMGQEVTMRCQPILGHNTVFWYRQTMMQGLELLAYFRNRAPLDDSGMPKDRFSAEMPDATLATLKIQPSEPRDSAVYFCASGSGQQENTGELFFGEGSRLTVL.

The chain has TRBV7-8 and TRBJ2-7; TRBD2 matches at 10 bases. This CDR3 contains 16 residues. Germline assignment: CDR1 SGHVS and CDR2 FQNEAQ. V dropped 2 bases and J dropped 2; count of bases not matched to a gene: 6. In nucleotides, the CDR3 is TGTGCCAGCAGCTTACAGATGAGCGGGGGGGCCTACGAGCAGTACTTC. This codes for CASSLQMSGGAYEQYF.

About this clone itself: Other DNA sequences of this sample code for an identical CDR3. CDR3 nucleotide sequence: TGTGCCAGCAGTAGCGGGGGGGCCACAGATACGCAGTATTTT. It translates to CASSSGGATDTQYF. The V gene is TRBV6-4, the J gene TRBJ2-3, with 10 bases matching TRBD2. Trimming took 5 bases from V and 2 from J; bases not matched to a gene: 1. Germline V CDR1 and CDR2: MRHNA, SNTAGT. The CDR3 sequence is 14 residues long.

V and J are TRBV18 and TRBJ2-3; D is tentatively TRBD1 or TRBD2 (5 bases each). Per germline, CDR1 KGHSH and CDR2 LQKENI. With 3 bases removed from V and 0 bases from J, the gap between germline ends came to 10 bases. This CDR3 comprises 15 residues. CDR3 nucleotide sequence: TGTGCCAGCTCACCTCGAGGGGATAGCACAGATACGCAGTATTTT. Translated, it gives CASSPRGDSTDTQYF.

This clone was seen a few times. J is TRBJ1-3 and V is TRBV7-6; unclear D gene. The CDR3 is 16 amino acids. Germline CDR1 is SGHVS and CDR2 is FNYEAQ. V lost 5 bases, J lost 8 bases, and 22 bases lay in between. CDR3 region: CASSQAPSPPSHTIYF. The CDR3 DNA reads as TGTGCCAGCAGCCAAGCACCGAGCCCTCCCAGTCACACCATATATTTT.

The CDR3 DNA sequence: TGTGCCAGCAGCTTACAGGGGATCGCCGGGGAGCTGTTTTTT. Translating it yields CASSLQGIAGELFF. The chain employs TRBV5-4 and TRBJ2-2; 7 bases are shared with TRBD1. The CDR3 loop spans 14 amino acids. Germline V gene data show CDR1 as SGHNT and CDR2 as YYREEE (reference sequence). Trimming at V came to 2 bases and at J to 6 bases, leaving 4 bases not matched to a gene.

The chain links TRBV5-1 to TRBJ2-1, with D possibly matching TRBD2 (5 bases). The V gene's germline CDR1 is SGHRS and CDR2 YFSETQ. CDR3 length equals 15 residues. The V end was cut by 0 bases, the J end by 7 bases, with 14 bases between. The DNA for the CDR3 is TGCGCCAGCAGCTTGGTACTAGTGGGTAGGAATGAGCAGTTCTTC. This codes for CASSLVLVGRNEQFF.

This chain joins TRBV5-1 and TRBJ1-2; no definite D call. The length of the CDR3 is 18 residues. Trimming cost V 2 bases and J 0 bases, with 20 bases left between them. Germline V lookup: CDR1 SGHRS, CDR2 YFSETQ. For the CDR3, the DNA is TGCGCCAGCAGCTTAGAAGGGTCGGGCAGCTTTTCTAACTATGGCTACACCTTC. This translates into CASSLEGSGSFSNYGYTF.

The V gene is TRBV19, the J gene TRBJ2-7; D not resolved. Trimming shortened V by 0 bases and J by 5 bases, and 14 bases separated the two germline ends. CDR1 and CDR2 (germline): LNHDA, SQIVND (reference sequence). This CDR3 region has 15 residues. The CDR3 DNA sequence: TGTGCCAGTAGTATAGATCTTCACGGTCCGAACGAGCAGTACTTC. Translating gives CASSIDLHGPNEQYF.

The chain employs TRBV5-1 and TRBJ2-7; 8 bases agree with TRBD2. This CDR3 is built from 14 residues. In germline, CDR1 is SGHRS, CDR2 YFSETQ. The trim removed 3 bases at V and 4 bases at J, leaving 6 bases unmatched. The CDR3 loop is CASSSGGPLYEQYF. The DNA of the CDR3 is TGCGCCAGCAGCTCGGGGGGGCCTTTGTACGAGCAGTACTTC.

The chain combines TRBV28 with TRBJ1-5, with D maybe TRBD1 (5 bases). The CDR3 consists of 15 residues. CDR1 MDHEN and CDR2 SYDVKM come from the germline V gene. Trimming left V 5 bases short and J 0 bases short, with 11 bases between. CDR3 in DNA: TGTGCCAGCAGTCCTGGGGGATATAGCAATCAGCCCCAGCATTTT. This sequence encodes CASSPGGYSNQPQHF.

The rearrangement joins TRBV2 to TRBJ1-5, with a tentative D call TRBD1 (5 bases). Germline-derived CDR1 and CDR2 are SNHLY and FYNNEI. Trimming pared 3 bases from V and 0 bases from J, leaving 18 bases between. The CDR3 loop spans 18 amino acids. DNA of the CDR3: TGTGCCAGCAGTGATCCCAGGGTGCCGAGTATTAGCAATCAGCCCCAGCATTTT. This encodes CASSDPRVPSISNQPQHF.

This clone was seen just once. This chain uses TRBV5-1 with TRBJ2-5, with 9 bases identical to TRBD1. After removal of 2 bases from V and 4 bases from J, the junction contained 6 bases not matched to a gene. The germline CDR1 and CDR2 sequences are SGHRS and YFSETQ. The CDR3 sequence is 15 residues long. CDR3 nucleotide sequence: TGCGCCAGCAGCTTTCGAACAGGGGGCAGAGAGACCCAGTACTTC. This codes for CASSFRTGGRETQYF.

The chain is built from TRBV5-6 and TRBJ2-5; D is undetermined. V dropped 0 bases and J dropped 5 bases, with 2 bases sitting between them. This CDR3 comprises 11 residues. Per germline, CDR1 SGHDT and CDR2 YYEEEE. The CDR3 DNA reads TGTGCCAGCAGCTTGGTGGAGACCCAGTACTTC. Protein: CASSLVETQYF.